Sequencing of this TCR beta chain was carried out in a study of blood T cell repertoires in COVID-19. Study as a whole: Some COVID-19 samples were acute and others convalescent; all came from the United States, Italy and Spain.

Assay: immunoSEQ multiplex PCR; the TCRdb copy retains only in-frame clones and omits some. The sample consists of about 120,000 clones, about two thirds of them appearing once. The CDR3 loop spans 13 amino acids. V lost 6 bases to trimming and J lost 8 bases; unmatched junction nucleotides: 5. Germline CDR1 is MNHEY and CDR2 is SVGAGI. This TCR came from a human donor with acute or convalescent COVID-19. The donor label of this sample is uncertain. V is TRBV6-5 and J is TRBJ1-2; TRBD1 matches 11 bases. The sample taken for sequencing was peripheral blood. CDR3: CASSLDRGLGYTF. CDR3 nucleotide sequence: TGTGCCAGCAGCCTGGACAGGGGGCTAGGCTACACCTTC.